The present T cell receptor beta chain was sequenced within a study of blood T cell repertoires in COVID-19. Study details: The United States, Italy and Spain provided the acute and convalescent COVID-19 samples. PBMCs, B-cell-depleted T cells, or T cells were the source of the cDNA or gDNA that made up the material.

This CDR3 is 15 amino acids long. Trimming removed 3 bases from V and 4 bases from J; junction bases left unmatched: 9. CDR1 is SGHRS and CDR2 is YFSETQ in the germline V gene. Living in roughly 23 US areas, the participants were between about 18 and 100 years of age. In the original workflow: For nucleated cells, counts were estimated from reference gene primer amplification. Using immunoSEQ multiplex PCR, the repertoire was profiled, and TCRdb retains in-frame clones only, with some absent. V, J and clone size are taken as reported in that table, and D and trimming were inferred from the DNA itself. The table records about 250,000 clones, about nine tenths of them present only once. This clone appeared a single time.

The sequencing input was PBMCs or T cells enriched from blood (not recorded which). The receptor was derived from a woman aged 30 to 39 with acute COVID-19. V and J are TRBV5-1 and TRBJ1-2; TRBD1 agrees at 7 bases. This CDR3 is CASSSRQGVGYGYTF. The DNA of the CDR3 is TGCGCCAGCAGCTCTCGACAGGGAGTAGGCTATGGCTACACCTTC.